These 25 T cell receptor beta chains came from one sample sequenced in a study of blood T cell repertoires in COVID-19. Only in-frame clones appear in the TCRdb table, and some are missing; sequencing was by immunoSEQ multiplex PCR. The sample lists about 120,000 clones, 70% to 90% occurring once. The sample consisted of peripheral blood. The receptors here all came from a woman of 80 years or more with acute or convalescent COVID-19.

This chain connects TRBV2 to TRBJ1-2; 9 bases align to TRBD1. This CDR3 region has 14 residues. Germline-derived CDR1 and CDR2 are SNHLY and FYNNEI. Trimming cost V 5 bases and J 5 bases; bases outside gene matches: 6. The CDR3 reads CASSQQGARYGYTF. CDR3 in DNA: TGTGCCAGCAGTCAACAGGGGGCTCGGTATGGCTACACCTTC.

The chain links TRBV20-1 to TRBJ1-2, with D unclear. CDR1 is DFQATT and CDR2 is SNEGSKA in the germline V gene (reference sequence). CDR3 length: 11 residues. V was clipped by 7 bases and J by 6 bases, with 12 bases between them. The CDR3 DNA sequence: TGCAGTGTCCTCCGGGGTGATGGCTACACCTTC. This encodes CSVLRGDGYTF.

This chain uses TRBV7-9 with TRBJ2-5, with a weak D call TRBD1 (6 bases). The germline V gene has CDR1 SEHNR and CDR2 FQNEAQ (reference sequence). The CDR3 spans 16 residues. V was cut by 1 base and J by 1 base, with 13 bases left in between. CDR3 region: CASSLVQGSRQETQYF. The CDR3 coding sequence is TGTGCCAGCAGCTTAGTCCAGGGGTCTCGCCAAGAGACCCAGTACTTC.

The CDR3 DNA sequence: TGTGCCAGCAGTTCACCGACAGGGAGGTTGGGAGAGACCCAGTACTTC. Its protein is CASSSPTGRLGETQYF. This chain connects TRBV6-5 to TRBJ2-5, with D possibly TRBD1 on 7 matching bases. The germline V and J ends were trimmed by 4 bases and 4 bases, with 19 bases remaining between them. The CDR3 is made up of 16 amino acids. Germline V gives CDR1 MNHEY, CDR2 SVGAGI.

The chain is built from TRBV29-1 and TRBJ2-7; 12 bases agree with TRBD2. Trimming at V came to 4 bases and at J to 5 bases, leaving 6 bases not matched to a gene. Looked up from germline, CDR1 is SQVTM and CDR2 is ANQGSEA. The CDR3 runs to 14 residues. CDR3 DNA: TGCAGCGTTGTTGGACTAGCGGGATTCCACGAGCAGTACTTC. It translates to CSVVGLAGFHEQYF.

V usage is TRBV4-1 and J usage is TRBJ2-6, with D hard to call. This CDR3 region has 16 residues. CDR1 MGHRA and CDR2 YSYEKL come from the germline V gene. V was cut by 2 bases and J by 0 bases, with 8 bases left in between. The CDR3 nucleotides read TGCGCCAGCAGCCAAAGCAGGTCCTCTGGGGCCAACGTCCTGACTTTC. This sequence encodes CASSQSRSSGANVLTF.

This rearrangement joins TRBV28 to TRBJ2-7, with D maybe TRBD2 (7 bases). The CDR3 is made up of 14 amino acids. CDR1 and CDR2 (germline): MDHEN, SYDVKM. V was shortened by 3 bases and J by 2 bases, with 11 bases between the two germline ends. Written as DNA, the CDR3 is TGTGCCAGCAGTTTGGGGGGGGGCGCCTACGAGCAGTACTTC. The encoded protein is CASSLGGGAYEQYF.

This clone has only a few counts. The chain uses TRBV3-1 (or the pseudogene TRBV3-2) and TRBJ1-2, with D maybe TRBD1 (6 bases). Per germline, CDR1 LGHDT and CDR2 YNNKEL (reference sequence). The CDR3 runs 14 residues. V was clipped by 0 bases and J by 4 bases, with 9 bases between them. Written as DNA, the CDR3 is TGTGCCAGCAGCCAAGAAGCGGACAGCTATGGCTACACCTTC. It translates to CASSQEADSYGYTF.

This chain links TRBV6-5 with TRBJ1-5; the match to TRBD1 covers 8 bases. After removal of 6 bases from V and 6 bases from J, the junction contained 7 bases not matched to a gene. CDR1 and CDR2 from the germline V gene are MNHEY and SVGAGI. This CDR3 has 14 amino acids. This CDR3 reads CASSPTGGSQPQHF. The CDR3, as DNA: TGTGCCAGCAGCCCCACAGGGGGAAGTCAGCCCCAGCATTTT.

The rearrangement uses TRBV7-9 and TRBJ1-2, with 8 nucleotides matching TRBD1. This CDR3 region has 15 residues. V shed 1 base, J shed 3 bases, and the junction held 4 bases outside the gene matches. CDR1 and CDR2 from the germline V gene are SEHNR and FQNEAQ (reference sequence). In DNA, the CDR3 is TGTGCCAGCAGCTTAGTGCCGACAGGGGACTATGGCTACACCTTC. Translated, it gives CASSLVPTGDYGYTF.

The rearrangement links TRBV5-5 to TRBJ1-1; tentative D call: TRBD1 (6 bases). The V gene's germline CDR1 is SGHKS and CDR2 YYEKEE (reference sequence). The CDR3 covers 15 residues. V lost 0 bases and J 4 bases, leaving 13 bases between the germline ends. The CDR3 loop is CASSLVWGPGTEAFF. For the CDR3, the DNA is TGTGCCAGCAGCTTGGTTTGGGGGCCGGGCACTGAAGCTTTCTTT.

This clone was found once. The chain has TRBV6-2 or TRBV6-3 and TRBJ1-5, with a weak D call TRBD1 (5 bases). The CDR3 covers 15 residues. The germline V and J ends were trimmed by 2 bases and 9 bases, with 17 bases remaining between them. Germline assignment: CDR1 MNHEY and CDR2 SVGEGT. CDR3: CASSYGGTPIRPQHF. The CDR3, as DNA: TGTGCCAGCAGTTACGGGGGGACCCCAATTCGGCCCCAGCATTTT.

The chain couples TRBV24-1 to TRBJ2-2; 9 nucleotides align to TRBD1. Germline CDR1 is KGHDR and CDR2 is SFDVKD. V gave up 4 bases and J gave up 8 bases; unmatched junction bases: 10. This CDR3 has 16 amino acids. The CDR3 sequence is CATSDHWGQGKGELFF. DNA for the CDR3: TGTGCCACCAGTGACCATTGGGGACAGGGAAAGGGGGAGCTGTTTTTT.

J is TRBJ2-2 and V is TRBV3-1 (or the pseudogene TRBV3-2); TRBD1 matches at 7 bases. The CDR3 loop spans 14 amino acids. V trimming: 10 bases; J trimming: 3 bases; junction bases outside the gene matches: 8. Germline V CDR1 and CDR2: LGHDT, YNNKEL (reference sequence). The CDR3 DNA is TGTGCCACCGGTGGACAGGCTGACACCGGGGAGCTGTTTTTT. Translation gives CATGGQADTGELFF.

The chain has TRBV7-2 and TRBJ1-2; TRBD1 is a possible D gene (6 bases). Germline V gives CDR1 SGHTA, CDR2 FQGNSA. This CDR3 region has 13 residues. V was trimmed by 1 base and J by 8 bases, leaving 11 bases between them. This CDR3 is CASSLDRADGYTF. As DNA, the CDR3 is TGTGCCAGCAGCTTAGACAGGGCGGACGGCTACACCTTC.

The chain recombines TRBV2 with TRBJ2-1; TRBD2 aligns across 8 bases. CDR3 size: 14 residues. Germline loops: CDR1 SNHLY, CDR2 FYNNEI. Germline trimming cut 6 bases from V and 7 bases from J; bases unmatched to any gene: 8. CDR3 region: CASSLIRLANEQFF. CDR3 nucleotide sequence: TGTGCCAGCAGCCTGATAAGACTAGCGAATGAGCAGTTCTTC.

V gene TRBV7-9 combines with J gene TRBJ1-5; TRBD1 matches at 10 bases. Germline CDR1 SEHNR, CDR2 FQNEAQ (reference sequence). The length of the CDR3 is 15 residues. The V gene end was trimmed by 5 bases and the J gene end by 6 bases; junction bases not matched to a gene: 7. The CDR3 is CASSSGTGVSQPQHF. The CDR3, as DNA: TGTGCCAGCAGCAGCGGGACAGGGGTTAGTCAGCCCCAGCATTTT.

The chain links TRBV5-1 to TRBJ2-5; 8 bases agree with TRBD2. The CDR3 consists of 15 residues. The J segment lost 4 bases and the V segment lost 4 bases, leaving 9 bases of the junction unmatched. CDR1 and CDR2 (germline): SGHRS, YFSETQ. CDR3: CASSPSPLAGETQYF. The CDR3, as DNA: TGCGCCAGCAGCCCGAGTCCGCTAGCGGGAGAGACCCAGTACTTC. The full variable domain, in which reference TRBV5-1 and TRBJ2-5 provide the parts outside the CDR3, is KAGVTQTPRYLIKTRGQQVTLSCSPISGHRSVSWYQQTPGQGLQFLFEYFSETQRNKGNFPGRFSGRQFSNSRSEMNVSTLELGDSALYLCASSPSPLAGETQYFGPGTRLLVL.

This rearrangement joins TRBV5-1 to TRBJ1-4; D is perhaps TRBD1 (5 bases). Germline V gene data show CDR1 as SGHRS and CDR2 as YFSETQ. The CDR3 runs to 15 residues. Trimming shortened V by 0 bases and J by 7 bases, and 13 bases separated the two germline ends. CDR3 nucleotide sequence: TGCGCCAGCAGCTTGGGGCAGGGCGGTGGTGAAAAACTGTTTTTT. It codes for CASSLGQGGGEKLFF.

The rearrangement links TRBV18 to TRBJ1-1; TRBD1 might be the D (5 bases). Germline V lookup: CDR1 KGHSH, CDR2 LQKENI. The V and J ends lost 2 bases and 2 bases respectively, with 15 bases between them. CDR3 size: 16 residues. CDR3: CASSPKRGTGNTEAFF. DNA for the CDR3: TGTGCCAGCTCACCAAAACGGGGGACGGGAAACACTGAAGCTTTCTTT.

This clone appeared once. The chain carries TRBV27 and TRBJ1-6; 7 bases are shared with TRBD1. J gave up 10 bases and V 2 bases, and 11 bases lay outside the gene matches. The CDR3 consists of 16 residues. The germline CDR1 and CDR2 sequences are MNHEY and SMNVEV (reference sequence). The DNA for the CDR3 is TGTGCCAGCAGTTTACGAGGGGGCGAAGTCTTGTCACCCCTCCACTTT. Its protein is CASSLRGGEVLSPLHF.

This rearrangement joins TRBV12-5 to TRBJ2-7; D is uncertain. Trimming stripped 2 bases from V and 1 base from J, with 9 bases between. The CDR3 consists of 14 residues. Germline CDR1 LGHNT, CDR2 FRNRAP. This CDR3 is CASGLSWQSYEQYF. The CDR3 DNA reads TGTGCTAGTGGTTTGTCTTGGCAGTCCTACGAGCAGTACTTC. Based on the CDR3 plus reference TRBV12-5 and TRBJ2-7, the full variable domain is DARVTQTPRHKVTEMGQEVTMRCQPILGHNTVFWYRQTMMQGLELLAYFRNRAPLDDSGMPKDRFSAEMPDATLATLKIQPSEPRDSAVYFCASGLSWQSYEQYFGPGTRLTVT.

The chain couples TRBV9 to TRBJ2-1, with TRBD2 as a possible D gene (6 bases). Trimming cost V 2 bases and J 2 bases, with 17 bases left between them. There are 17 residues in the CDR3. The germline V gene encodes CDR1 SGDLS and CDR2 YYNGEE. CDR3 amino acids: CASSVGHSGGTYNEQFF. CDR3 nucleotides: TGTGCCAGCAGCGTGGGGCACAGTGGGGGGACCTACAATGAGCAGTTCTTC.

The gene calls are TRBV5-4 and TRBJ2-5; 12 bases are a match to TRBD2. Germline lookup yields CDR1 SGHNT and CDR2 YYREEE (reference sequence). The length of the CDR3 is 15 residues. The junction had 5 bases not matched to a gene; V was cut back by 4 bases and J by 4 bases. The CDR3 DNA reads TGTGCCAGCAGCCCATCGGGACTAGCGGGAGAGACCCAGTACTTC. Its protein is CASSPSGLAGETQYF.

The gene calls are TRBV2 and TRBJ1-6; TRBD1 might be the D (6 bases). In germline, CDR1 is SNHLY, CDR2 FYNNEI. CDR3 length equals 15 residues. V lost 9 bases and J 2 bases, leaving 14 bases between the germline ends. The CDR3 is CARSTGRTYNSPLHF. CDR3 nucleotide sequence: TGTGCCAGAAGTACAGGGAGAACCTATAATTCACCCCTCCACTTT.